A selection of T cell receptor beta chains follows, all from one sample in a study of blood T cell repertoires in COVID-19. The table came from immunoSEQ multiplex PCR; TCRdb's copy has only in-frame clones and leaves some out. Among approximately 300,000 clones, around 89% were seen once, and the ten largest hold about 4.2%. The sample consisted of peripheral blood. These receptors were collected from a man aged 35-49 years with acute or convalescent COVID-19. Both conserved end residues are part of each CDR3.

>TRBJ1-1|TRBV24-1
CATSSSVNTEAFF
>TRBJ1-2|TRBV10-3
CASRQTGEGYTF
>TRBJ1-1|TRBV6-1
CASSDDRAYTEAFF
>TRBJ1-4|TRBV19
CASSIRGVNEKLFF
>TRBJ2-1|TRBV5-8
CASSLDRMDEQFF
>TRBJ1-1|TRBV5-1
CASSPRVNTEAFF
>TRBJ1-6|TRBV6-5
CASSYRQGYSPLHF
>TRBJ2-7|TRBV19
CASSIRTPSSYEQYF
>TRBJ1-1|TRBV7-2
CASSVQENTEAFF
>TRBJ2-7|TRBV24-1
CATSGTGTDNYEQYF
>TRBJ2-3|TRBV30
CAWSPGLSTDTQYF
>TRBJ2-2|TRBV27
CASSLRGMNTGELFF
>TRBJ2-7|TRBV13
CASSYGQGYEQYF
>TRBJ2-7|TRBV5-6
CASSPGQGAFGEQYF
>TRBJ2-1|TRBV11-2
CASSFSFTGTGGNNEQFF
>TRBJ2-7|TRBV5-1
CASSLEVAVEQYF
>TRBJ2-3|TRBV18
CASSPWGQGNTDTQYF
>TRBJ1-1|TRBV9
CASSLGQGPEAFF
>TRBJ1-3|TRBV21-1
CASSKVTESSGNTIYF
>TRBJ2-1|TRBV7-2
CASSSGLAVYNEQFF
>TRBJ1-1|TRBV4-2
CASSSDTGGGREAFF
>TRBJ2-3|TRBV20-1
CSASVADSTDTQYF
>TRBJ1-1|TRBV3-1/TRBV3-2
CASSQGQGRGTEAFF
>TRBJ1-1|TRBV10-1
CASSEQGRPEAFF
>TRBJ2-7|TRBV28
CASSPAGALYEQYF
>TRBJ1-4|TRBV29-1
CSVTRDRGELFF
>TRBJ2-3|TRBV4-1
CASSPKRGSTDTQYF
>TRBJ2-3|TRBV6-4
CASSPGLAGTSTDTQYF
>TRBJ1-1|TRBV27
CASQRSGQTEAFF
>TRBJ1-1|TRBV4-2
CASSQEGTGMNTEAFF
>TRBJ1-1|TRBV7-2
CASRPDRVQPEAFF
>TRBJ1-1|TRBV13
CASSPWARITEAFF
>TRBJ2-2|TRBV2
CASSVVRPTGELFF
>TRBJ1-1|TRBV9
CASSAAVRGAGEAFF
>TRBJ2-2|TRBV24-1
CATSDPGQGRGAGELFF
>TRBJ2-1|TRBV7-9
CASSLWLAGSYNEQFF
>TRBJ2-1|TRBV6-1
CASSAELAGGPNEQFF
>TRBJ1-1|TRBV11-2
CASSFGTDKEAFF
>TRBJ2-3|TRBV6-5
CASSYGEGITDTQYF
>TRBJ1-4|TRBV7-9
CASKKGARTNEKLFF
>TRBJ2-2|TRBV6-2/TRBV6-3
CASSRGGNTGELFF
>TRBJ1-4|TRBV29-1
CSVTQGASNEKLFF
>TRBJ2-1|TRBV10-3
CAISENEGEQFF
>TRBJ2-3|TRBV18
CASSGATGGDTQYF
>TRBJ1-1|TRBV24-1
CATSDGINREAFF
>TRBJ1-1|TRBV2
CASNEGAYTEAFF
>TRBJ1-2|TRBV6-6
CASSSYGPDYGYTF
>TRBJ2-7|TRBV6-2/TRBV6-3
CASSYGTGTGYEQYF
>TRBJ2-1|TRBV11-2
CASSIGHIQFF
>TRBJ2-7|TRBV2
CASGQGPRVGGEQYF
>TRBJ2-1|TRBV6-2/TRBV6-3
CASSYWASGGALGSYNEQFF
>TRBJ2-7|TRBV7-8
CASSSTDSPYEQYF
>TRBJ2-3|TRBV10-2
CASSDPGHSRDTQYF
>TRBJ1-1|TRBV7-9
CASSLGQGGGTEAFF
>TRBJ2-3|TRBV15
CATSRVTGGTDTQYF
>TRBJ1-1|TRBV3-1/TRBV3-2
CASSLRTGDTEAFF
>TRBJ1-4|TRBV5-4
CASSFKGDEKLFF
>TRBJ1-2|TRBV30
CAWSRGNYGYTF
>TRBJ2-2|TRBV7-2
CASTPGLAGGELFF